The entry below gives a single TCR beta chain sequence along with its context. Unique molecular identifiers were incorporated when the TCRbeta library was constructed. TCRdb recomputed calls from the PCR reads with MiXCR, one row per CDR3 protein. The sample includes around 500,000 distinct CDR3 sequences, roughly an eighth of them seen just once. The data belong to a study of T-cell reconstitution after alpha-beta-depleted transplantation in children. The germline V and J ends were trimmed by 2 bases and 2 bases, with 13 bases remaining between them. The CDR3 length is 16 residues. The germline V gene has CDR1 KGHDR and CDR2 SFDVKD.

V usage is TRBV24-1 and J usage is TRBJ2-3; no clear D gene. The receptor comes from a human donor who donated a stem cell graft to a child with combined immunodeficiency. The specimen comprised PBMCs from the stem cell graft donor, sampled from the stem cell graft. The CDR3 reads CATSDYTTDHTDTQYF. The DNA of the CDR3 is TGTGCCACCAGTGATTATACGACGGACCACACAGATACGCAGTATTTT.